This TCR beta chain comes out of a study of tumor-infiltrating lymphocytes in primary liver carcinoma. Study information: Sequencing of the samples generated roughly 3.5 to 7.13 million productive TCRbeta reads, with similar yields across tissue types. Study results and limitations: Merely about 8-25% of top clones occurred in all five tumor regions.

cDNA specific to TCR beta was made from about 0.45 ug of total RNA, with a constant-region primer employed for priming. Three nested multiplex PCR rounds of slightly modified ARM-PCR generated TCR beta libraries. With TRBV1-TRBV30 forward primers and a C-beta reverse primer, the first two PCR rounds were run for approximately 10 cycles each. TCRdb analysed the multiplex PCR reads with MiXCR anew, one entry per CDR3 protein. The sample contains roughly 20,000 distinct CDR3 sequences, around three quarters of which appear only once. This clonotype was recorded only once. Antigen: not known. Germline and junction disagree at one end, which may indicate a read error. Joint extraction of RNA and DNA used about 17-32 mg of bulk tissue that was unsorted. The patients, who had chronic HBV infection, were treatment-naive (untreated). The CDR3 is 14 amino acids. From germline, CDR1 is SGHAT and CDR2 FQNNGV.

The gene calls are TRBV11-2 and TRBJ2-3; 7 nucleotides line up with TRBD2. Sequenced material: liver tumor tissue from sampling region 1. Subset reported: tumor region T1, superior pole. The clonotype comes from a man in his forties or fifties with primary liver carcinoma and hepatitis B virus infection. CDR3 amino acids: CASNLSGMEDKQYF. The CDR3 region has the DNA TGTGCCAGCAACTTGAGCGGGATGGAAGATAAGCAGTATTTT.